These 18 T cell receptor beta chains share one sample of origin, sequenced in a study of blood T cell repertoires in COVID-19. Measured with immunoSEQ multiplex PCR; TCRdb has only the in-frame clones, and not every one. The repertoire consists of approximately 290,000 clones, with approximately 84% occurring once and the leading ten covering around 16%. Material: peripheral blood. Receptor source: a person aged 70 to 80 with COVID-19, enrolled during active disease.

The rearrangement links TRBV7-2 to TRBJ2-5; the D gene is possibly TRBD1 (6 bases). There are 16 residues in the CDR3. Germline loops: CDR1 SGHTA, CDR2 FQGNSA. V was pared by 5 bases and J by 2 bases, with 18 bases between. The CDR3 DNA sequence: TGTGCCAGCAGCGTAGGTTGGGCAGGGGTTCAAGAGACCCAGTACTTC. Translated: CASSVGWAGVQETQYF.

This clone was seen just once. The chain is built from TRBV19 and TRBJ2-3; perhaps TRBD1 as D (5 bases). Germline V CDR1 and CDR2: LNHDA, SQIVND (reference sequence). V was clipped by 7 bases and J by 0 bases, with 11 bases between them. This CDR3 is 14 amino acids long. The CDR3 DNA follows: TGTGCCAGTACCACAGGTAAAAGCACAGATACGCAGTATTTT. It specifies CASTTGKSTDTQYF. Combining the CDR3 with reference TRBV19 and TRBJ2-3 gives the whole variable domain DGGITQSPKYLFRKEGQNVTLSCEQNLNHDAMYWYRQDPGQGLRLIYYSQIVNDFQKGDIAEGYSVSREKKESFPLTVTSAQKNPTAFYLCASTTGKSTDTQYFGPGTRLTVL.

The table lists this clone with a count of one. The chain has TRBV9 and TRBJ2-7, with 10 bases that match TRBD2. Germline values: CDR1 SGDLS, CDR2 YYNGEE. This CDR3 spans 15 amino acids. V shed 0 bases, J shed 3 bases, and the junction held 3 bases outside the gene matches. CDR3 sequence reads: CASSVASGSVYEQYF. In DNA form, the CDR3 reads TGTGCCAGCAGCGTAGCTAGCGGGAGTGTCTACGAGCAGTACTTC.

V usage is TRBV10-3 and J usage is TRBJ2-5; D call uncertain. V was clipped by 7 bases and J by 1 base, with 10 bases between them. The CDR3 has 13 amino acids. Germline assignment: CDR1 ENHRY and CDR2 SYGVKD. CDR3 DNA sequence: TGTGCCATCAAAGCCCAGGTCCAAGAGACCCAGTACTTC. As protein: CAIKAQVQETQYF.

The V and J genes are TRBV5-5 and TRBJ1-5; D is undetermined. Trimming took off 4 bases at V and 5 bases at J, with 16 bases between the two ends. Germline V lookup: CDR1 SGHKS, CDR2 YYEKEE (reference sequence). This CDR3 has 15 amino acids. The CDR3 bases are TGTGCCAGCAGCCCCGGGGTGTCATACGATCAGCCCCAGCATTTT. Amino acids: CASSPGVSYDQPQHF.

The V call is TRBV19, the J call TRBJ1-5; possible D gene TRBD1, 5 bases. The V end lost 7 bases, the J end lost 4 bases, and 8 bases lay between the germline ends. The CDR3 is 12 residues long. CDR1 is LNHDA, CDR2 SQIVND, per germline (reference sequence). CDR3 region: CASTEGNQPQHF. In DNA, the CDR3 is TGTGCCAGTACGGAGGGGAATCAGCCCCAGCATTTT.

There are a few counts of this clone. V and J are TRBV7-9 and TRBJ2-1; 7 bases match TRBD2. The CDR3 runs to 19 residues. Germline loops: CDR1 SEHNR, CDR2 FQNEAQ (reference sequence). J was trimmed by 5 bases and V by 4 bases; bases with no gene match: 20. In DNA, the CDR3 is TGTGCCAGCAGCTGGCGACCGGGGGGACCAGGAAGACTCAACAATGAGCAGTTCTTC. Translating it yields CASSWRPGGPGRLNNEQFF.

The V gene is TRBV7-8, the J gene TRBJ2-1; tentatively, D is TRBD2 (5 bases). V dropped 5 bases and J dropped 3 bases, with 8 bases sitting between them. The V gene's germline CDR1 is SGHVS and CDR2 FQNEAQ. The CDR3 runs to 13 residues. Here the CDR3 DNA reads TGTGCCAGCAGCGAGACTAACTACAATGAGCAGTTCTTC. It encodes CASSETNYNEQFF. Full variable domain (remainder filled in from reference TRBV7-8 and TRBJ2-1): GAGVSQSPRYKVAKRGQDVALRCDPISGHVSLFWYQQALGQGPEFLTYFQNEAQLDKSGLPSDRFFAERPEGSVSTLKIQRTQQEDSAVYLCASSETNYNEQFFGPGTRLTVL.

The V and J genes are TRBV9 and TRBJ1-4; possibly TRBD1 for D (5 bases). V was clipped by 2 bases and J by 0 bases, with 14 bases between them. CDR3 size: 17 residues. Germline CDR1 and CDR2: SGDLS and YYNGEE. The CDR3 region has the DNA TGTGCCAGCAGCGTCATGGGATCGGGGGCAACTAATGAAAAACTGTTTTTT. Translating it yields CASSVMGSGATNEKLFF.

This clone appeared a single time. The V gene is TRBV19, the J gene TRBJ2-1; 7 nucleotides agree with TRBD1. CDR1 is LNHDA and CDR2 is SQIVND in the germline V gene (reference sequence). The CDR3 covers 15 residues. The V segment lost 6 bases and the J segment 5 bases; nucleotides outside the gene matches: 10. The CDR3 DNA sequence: TGTGCCAGTAGACTCAGGGGGTCATATAACAATGAGCAGTTCTTC. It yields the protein CASRLRGSYNNEQFF.

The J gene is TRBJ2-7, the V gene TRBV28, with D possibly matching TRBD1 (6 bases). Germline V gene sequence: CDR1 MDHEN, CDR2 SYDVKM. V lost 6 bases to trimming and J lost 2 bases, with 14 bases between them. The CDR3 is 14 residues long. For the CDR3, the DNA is TGTGCCAGCAGCCCCTTCACAGGGACCTACGAGCAGTACTTC. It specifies CASSPFTGTYEQYF. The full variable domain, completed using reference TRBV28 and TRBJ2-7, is DVKVTQSSRYLVKRTGEKVFLECVQDMDHENMFWYRQDPGLGLRLIYFSYDVKMKEKGDIPEGYSVSREKKERFSLILESASTNQTSMYLCASSPFTGTYEQYFGPGTRLTVT.

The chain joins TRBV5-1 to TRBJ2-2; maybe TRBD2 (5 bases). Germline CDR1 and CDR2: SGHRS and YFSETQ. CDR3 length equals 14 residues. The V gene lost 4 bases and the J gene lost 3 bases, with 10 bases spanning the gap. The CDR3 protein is CASSPLSDTGELFF. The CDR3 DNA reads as TGCGCCAGCAGCCCGCTTAGCGACACCGGGGAGCTGTTTTTT.

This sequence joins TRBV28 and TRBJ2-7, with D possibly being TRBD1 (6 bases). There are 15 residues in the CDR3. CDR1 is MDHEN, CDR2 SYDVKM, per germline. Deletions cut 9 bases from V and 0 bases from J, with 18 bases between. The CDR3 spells CASHPTGFYSYEQYF. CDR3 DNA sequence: TGTGCCAGTCACCCGACAGGCTTTTACTCCTACGAGCAGTACTTC.

CDR3 in amino acids: CASEVQGIAAQHF. CDR3 DNA: TGTGCCAGCGAAGTACAGGGTATTGCGGCCCAGCATTTT. The gene calls are TRBV6-6 and TRBJ1-5, with D possibly matching TRBD1 (6 bases). The germline V and J ends were trimmed by 8 bases and 11 bases, with 19 bases remaining between them. Germline V CDR1 and CDR2: MNHNY, SVGAGI (reference sequence). The length of the CDR3 is 13 residues.

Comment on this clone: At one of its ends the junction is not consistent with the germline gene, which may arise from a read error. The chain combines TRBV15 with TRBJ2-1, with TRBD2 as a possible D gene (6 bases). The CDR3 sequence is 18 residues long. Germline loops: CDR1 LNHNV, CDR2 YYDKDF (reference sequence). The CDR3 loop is CATSATAGTPTSFNEQFF. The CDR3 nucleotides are TGTGCCACCAGCGCGACCGCTGGGACTCCCACTTCCTTCAATGAGCAGTTCTTC.

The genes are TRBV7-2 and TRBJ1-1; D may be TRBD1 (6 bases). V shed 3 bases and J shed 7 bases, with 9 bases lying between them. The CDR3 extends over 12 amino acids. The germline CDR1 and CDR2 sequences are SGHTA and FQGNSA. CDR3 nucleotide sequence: TGTGCCAGCAGCTTGGACAGCTATGAAGCTTTCTTT. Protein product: CASSLDSYEAFF.

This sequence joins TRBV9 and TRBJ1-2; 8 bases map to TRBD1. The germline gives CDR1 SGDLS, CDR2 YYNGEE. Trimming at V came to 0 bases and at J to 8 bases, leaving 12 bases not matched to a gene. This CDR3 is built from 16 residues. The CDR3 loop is CASSVAVGTGSGGYTF. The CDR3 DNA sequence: TGTGCCAGCAGCGTAGCCGTCGGGACAGGCTCGGGGGGCTACACCTTC.

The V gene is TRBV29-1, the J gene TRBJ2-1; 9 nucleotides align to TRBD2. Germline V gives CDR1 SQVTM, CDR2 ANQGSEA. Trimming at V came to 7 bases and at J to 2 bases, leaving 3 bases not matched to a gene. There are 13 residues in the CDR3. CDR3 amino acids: CSGGRGAYNEQFF. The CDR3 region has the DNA TGCAGCGGCGGGAGGGGGGCCTACAATGAGCAGTTCTTC.